These 24 T cell receptor beta chains were all obtained from the same sample, sequenced in a study of cytomegalovirus exposure and HLA in healthy donors. It was with 60 Vbeta and 13 Jbeta primers that the PCR ran. Produced via immunoSEQ multiplex PCR; TCRdb's table is partial and in-frame only. The sample yields about 300,000 clones, about nine tenths seen once. The sample was PBMCs. Receptor source: a man in his forties or fifties in good health and CMV-seropositive.

V usage is TRBV21-1 and J usage is TRBJ2-7; the tabulated D call, TRBD2, remains unverified against the DNA. TRBV21-1 is designated a pseudogene. The CDR3 runs 16 residues. The DNA of the CDR3 is TGTGCCAGCAGCGGAGGAGGAGGGAGCTTCTCCTACGAGCAGTACTTC. It translates to CASSGGGGSFSYEQYF.

This clone came up once. The chain links TRBV27 to TRBJ2-7, with 9 bases lining up with TRBD2. Germline V lookup: CDR1 MNHEY, CDR2 SMNVEV (reference sequence). J lost 5 bases, V lost 5 bases, and 10 bases had no gene match. The CDR3 has 15 residues. CDR3 coding DNA: TGTGCCAGCAGTCCGACCAGTAGCGGGAGAGACGAGCAGTACTTC. As protein: CASSPTSSGRDEQYF.

This chain connects TRBV13 to TRBJ2-1; possibly TRBD2 for D (5 bases). The CDR3 is 15 amino acids. V was pared by 2 bases and J by 1 base, with 9 bases between. CDR1 PRHDT and CDR2 FYEKMQ come from the germline V gene (reference sequence). CDR3 loop: CASSLQRPSYNEQFF. The CDR3 bases are TGTGCCAGCAGCTTACAGCGGCCTTCCTACAATGAGCAGTTCTTC.

As for this clone: The junction differs from germline at one of its ends, possibly a read error. The chain recombines TRBV4-2 with TRBJ2-1, with 9 positions matching TRBD1. The germline V gene has CDR1 LGHNA and CDR2 YNFKEQ. This CDR3 has 12 residues. CDR3 region: CASSHLDRGTIF. The CDR3 nucleotides are TGTGCCAGCAGCCATTTGGACAGGGGAACGATCTTC.

Only one count was recorded for this clone. The chain links TRBV27 to TRBJ1-5, with TRBD1 as a possible D gene (6 bases). The CDR3 is 17 residues long. V was cut by 4 bases and J by 1 base, with 17 bases left in between. Looked up from germline, CDR1 is MNHEY and CDR2 is SMNVEV (reference sequence). DNA for the CDR3: TGTGCCAGCAGTTCAATCGCGGGGGCACAAAGCAATCAGCCCCAGCATTTT. It yields the protein CASSSIAGAQSNQPQHF.

This clone was observed a single time. The V and J genes are TRBV5-1 and TRBJ2-1; 11 nucleotides align to TRBD2. V lost 0 bases to trimming and J lost 6 bases; unmatched junction nucleotides: 2. The CDR3 contains 15 residues. Germline V gene sequence: CDR1 SGHRS, CDR2 YFSETQ. The CDR3 spells CASSLALAGGNEQFF. CDR3 DNA sequence: TGCGCCAGCAGCTTGGCTCTAGCGGGAGGCAATGAGCAGTTCTTC.

The J gene is TRBJ2-1, the V gene TRBV4-1; TRBD1 matches at 8 bases. J gave up 0 bases and V 4 bases, and 5 bases lay outside the gene matches. This CDR3 has 16 amino acids. CDR1 is MGHRA, CDR2 YSYEKL, per germline. The CDR3 nucleotides are TGCGCCAGCAGCCTTCGACAGGGGAGCTCCTACAATGAGCAGTTCTTC. The encoded protein is CASSLRQGSSYNEQFF.

The chain combines TRBV2 with TRBJ2-7; 9 bases are a match to TRBD1. Trimming at V came to 9 bases and at J to 1 base, leaving 10 bases not matched to a gene. The CDR3 is made up of 15 amino acids. Germline values: CDR1 SNHLY, CDR2 FYNNEI. CDR3 in DNA: TGTGCCAGAGGGGGACAGGGAATAACTTCCTACGAGCAGTACTTC. Its translation is CARGGQGITSYEQYF.

The sample holds one count of this clone. The genes are TRBV4-3 and TRBJ1-5; D is unresolved. The CDR3 is made up of 16 amino acids. The germline gives CDR1 LGHNA, CDR2 YSLEER. Between the trimmed V and J ends, which lost 0 bases and 0 bases, there was a span of 9 bases. The DNA for the CDR3 is TGCGCCAGCAGCCAAGATCCAGGCTATAGCAATCAGCCCCAGCATTTT. Its protein is CASSQDPGYSNQPQHF.

With regard to this clone: A junction end diverges from the germline sequence, so it may reflect a read error. The chain is built from TRBV7-9 and TRBJ1-2, with TRBD1 matching over 7 bases. The germline gives CDR1 SEHNR, CDR2 FQNEAQ (reference sequence). This CDR3 has 14 residues. DNA of the CDR3: TGTTCCAGCAGCTTTACCCAGGGGGGAAGTGGCTACACCTTC. Translation gives CSSSFTQGGSGYTF.

The rearrangement uses TRBV10-1 and TRBJ2-5, with D perhaps matching TRBD1 (7 bases). Trimming shortened V by 6 bases and J by 5 bases, and 16 bases separated the two germline ends. CDR1 and CDR2 (germline): WNHNN, SYGVQD (reference sequence). This CDR3 spans 14 amino acids. The CDR3 DNA sequence: TGCGCCAGCAGCGACAGGGTAGGAGGGGAGACCCAGTACTTC. Protein sequence: CASSDRVGGETQYF.

The chain joins TRBV5-4 to TRBJ1-1, with D possibly being TRBD1 (6 bases). Germline CDR1 SGHNT, CDR2 YYREEE (reference sequence). The CDR3 length is 14 residues. V lost 4 bases and J lost 4, with 14 bases in between. This chain's CDR3 is CASSIGGEGTEAFF. For the CDR3, the DNA is TGTGCCAGCAGCATTGGGGGCGAGGGCACTGAAGCTTTCTTT.

This clone appeared a single time. This chain joins TRBV7-9 and TRBJ2-7; a weak D match, TRBD2 (6 bases). Germline V CDR1 and CDR2: SEHNR, FQNEAQ (reference sequence). Deletions cut 0 bases from V and 6 bases from J, with 18 bases between. The length of the CDR3 is 16 residues. The CDR3: CASSLARPGVRSEQYF. In nucleotides, the CDR3 is TGTGCCAGCAGCTTAGCCCGTCCGGGGGTGAGGAGCGAGCAGTACTTC.

The chain uses TRBV11-2 and TRBJ2-2; TRBD2 matches 9 bases. With V trimmed by 1 base and J by 4 bases, 7 bases remained unmatched. The CDR3 consists of 17 residues. Germline V gene data show CDR1 as SGHAT and CDR2 as FQNNGV. The CDR3 DNA reads as TGTGCCAGCAGCTTAGTCATCAGCGGGGGGCGCACCGGGGAGCTGTTTTTT. This encodes CASSLVISGGRTGELFF.

This chain connects TRBV21-1 to TRBJ2-3; the table's D call TRBD2 went unverified against the DNA. TRBV21-1 counts as a pseudogene. The CDR3 is 15 residues long. CDR3 DNA: TGTGCCAGCAGCAAGTGGAAACTAGCGTCAGATACGCAGTATTTT. This sequence encodes CASSKWKLASDTQYF.

The rearrangement uses TRBV6-5 and TRBJ2-7; 8 nucleotides agree with TRBD1. Looked up from germline, CDR1 is MNHEY and CDR2 is SVGAGI. CDR3 length equals 15 residues. The V gene end was trimmed by 2 bases and the J gene end by 2 bases; junction bases not matched to a gene: 5. CDR3 DNA: TGTGCCAGCAGTTACGACAGGGGCCAACCCTACGAGCAGTACTTC. It specifies CASSYDRGQPYEQYF.

Only one count was recorded for this clone. The chain uses TRBV18 and TRBJ2-2; TRBD1 is a possible D gene (6 bases). The CDR3 extends over 15 amino acids. Trimming pared 5 bases from V and 4 bases from J, leaving 14 bases between. Germline CDR1 is KGHSH and CDR2 is LQKENI. The CDR3 DNA reads TGTGCCAGCTCAGCTTTCACAGGGCGCACCGGGGAGCTGTTTTTT. Translated, it gives CASSAFTGRTGELFF.

This clone has just one count. The chain uses TRBV5-1 and TRBJ1-1; D is uncertain. Germline V lookup: CDR1 SGHRS, CDR2 YFSETQ. There are 11 residues in the CDR3. V dropped 6 bases and J dropped 8 bases, with 11 bases sitting between them. The CDR3 spells CASTYGGEAFF. Written as DNA, the CDR3 is TGCGCCAGCACCTACGGCGGAGAAGCTTTCTTT.

J is TRBJ2-7 and V is TRBV4-1, with 8 bases aligning to TRBD1. There are 16 residues in the CDR3. V shed 1 base and J 2 bases; nucleotides not matched to a gene: 7. From germline, CDR1 is MGHRA and CDR2 YSYEKL. The CDR3 is CASSQVPRGRTYEQYF. For the CDR3, the DNA is TGCGCCAGCAGCCAAGTCCCCAGGGGGCGTACCTACGAGCAGTACTTC.

In this sample, this clone turned up once. The J gene is TRBJ2-5, the V gene TRBV2; a weak D match, TRBD1 (6 bases). This CDR3 comprises 15 residues. V lost 3 bases to trimming and J lost 5 bases, with 16 bases between them. Germline V gene lookup returns CDR1 SNHLY and CDR2 FYNNEI. As DNA, the CDR3 is TGTGCCAGCAGTGAGATGGGGGCGCCGGGGGAGACCCAGTACTTC. Encoded protein: CASSEMGAPGETQYF.

This CDR3 reads CASSLMDTVDEQFF. In DNA, the CDR3 is TGTGCCAGCAGCTTAATGGACACGGTGGATGAGCAGTTCTTC. The rearrangement uses TRBV11-2 and TRBJ2-1, with D tentatively TRBD1 (5 bases). There are 14 residues in the CDR3. Trimming took 2 bases from V and 8 from J, leaving 13 bases between them. Germline V lookup: CDR1 SGHAT, CDR2 FQNNGV.

The genes are TRBV9 and TRBJ1-1; D might be TRBD1 (6 bases). V was cut by 4 bases and J by 3 bases, with 16 bases left in between. This CDR3 spans 15 amino acids. Germline CDR1 is SGDLS and CDR2 is YYNGEE. This CDR3 reads CASSPKGEGDTEAFF. CDR3 bases: TGTGCCAGCAGCCCCAAGGGGGAAGGGGACACTGAAGCTTTCTTT.

This rearrangement joins TRBV6-1 to TRBJ2-5; TRBD1 might be the D (6 bases). V was cut by 4 bases and J by 1 base, with 13 bases left in between. Germline V gene lookup returns CDR1 MNHNS and CDR2 SASEGT. This CDR3 has 15 amino acids. The CDR3 sequence: CASSATGPAQETQYF. CDR3 nucleotide sequence: TGTGCCAGCAGTGCGACAGGACCAGCCCAAGAGACCCAGTACTTC.

This chain uses TRBV6-6 with TRBJ1-1; no reliable D call. CDR1 is MNHNY and CDR2 is SVGAGI in the germline V gene (reference sequence). Trimming cost V 6 bases and J 6 bases, with 17 bases left between them. The CDR3 loop spans 14 amino acids. The CDR3 region is CASRPLRELPEAFF. The CDR3 coding sequence is TGTGCCAGCAGACCACTTAGAGAATTACCTGAAGCTTTCTTT.